Listed below are T cell receptor beta chains from one sample, sequenced in a study of T cell responses to AZD1222 COVID-19 vaccine. The data were produced by immunoSEQ multiplex PCR, yet TCRdb's version contains in-frame clones alone and is incomplete. The data contain approximately 93,000 clones, more than 70% of them singletons. The specimen comprised peripheral blood, sampled 28 days after the second AZD1222 dose. The origin of the receptors is an adult who received the AZD1222 COVID-19 vaccine. CDR3s include the opening cysteine and the closing phenylalanine or tryptophan. D genes are given only for firm matches. A clone size is listed for some rows: how often the clone was seen (once, few, many), or a class if it is expanded.

j_call: TRBJ1-2; clone_size: .; cdr3_length: 17; v_call: TRBV28; d_call: .; cdr3_aa: CASSLGISGSANYGYTF; cdr3_nt: TGTGCCAGCAGTTTAGGGATTAGCGGATCGGCTAACTATGGCTACACCTTC
j_call: TRBJ2-2; clone_size: few; cdr3_length: 15; v_call: TRBV4-1; d_call: TRBD1; cdr3_aa: CASSQQDRGTGELFF; cdr3_nt: TGCGCCAGCAGCCAACAAGACAGGGGCACCGGGGAGCTGTTTTTT
j_call: TRBJ2-5; clone_size: once; cdr3_length: 13; v_call: TRBV7-2; d_call: .; cdr3_aa: CASSLVGRETQYF; cdr3_nt: TGTGCCAGCAGCTTAGTAGGGCGGGAGACCCAGTACTTC
j_call: TRBJ1-2; clone_size: .; cdr3_length: 15; v_call: TRBV19; d_call: .; cdr3_aa: CASSIVDRKNYGYTF; cdr3_nt: TGTGCCAGTAGTATAGTAGACAGGAAAAACTATGGCTACACCTTC
j_call: TRBJ2-3; clone_size: .; cdr3_length: 15; v_call: TRBV2; d_call: TRBD1; cdr3_aa: CASSQTGQGANTQYF; cdr3_nt: TGTGCCAGCAGCCAAACGGGACAGGGGGCGAATACGCAGTATTTT
j_call: TRBJ2-5; clone_size: .; cdr3_length: 15; v_call: TRBV30; d_call: .; cdr3_aa: CAWSVTRGFGETQYF; cdr3_nt: TGTGCCTGGAGTGTTACCAGGGGTTTCGGGGAGACCCAGTACTTC
j_call: TRBJ2-2; clone_size: .; cdr3_length: 13; v_call: TRBV5-4; d_call: .; cdr3_aa: CASSLQPTGELFF; cdr3_nt: TGTGCCAGCAGCTTACAACCCACCGGGGAGCTGTTTTTT
j_call: TRBJ1-4; clone_size: .; cdr3_length: 17; v_call: TRBV14; d_call: .; cdr3_aa: CASSRFGGIATNEKLFF; cdr3_nt: TGTGCCAGCAGCCGGTTTGGAGGGATAGCAACTAATGAAAAACTGTTTTTT
j_call: TRBJ2-3; clone_size: .; cdr3_length: 13; v_call: TRBV25-1; d_call: TRBD2; cdr3_aa: CASRRGSTDTQYF; cdr3_nt: TGTGCCAGCAGGCGGGGGTCCACAGATACGCAGTATTTT
j_call: TRBJ2-6; clone_size: .; cdr3_length: 15; v_call: TRBV19; d_call: .; cdr3_aa: CASSIIGTGANVLTF; cdr3_nt: TGTGCCAGTAGTATCATAGGGACGGGGGCCAACGTCCTGACTTTC
j_call: TRBJ1-1; clone_size: .; cdr3_length: 17; v_call: TRBV5-1; d_call: .; cdr3_aa: CASSFGPATQGFTEAFF; cdr3_nt: TGCGCCAGCAGCTTCGGACCTGCTACCCAGGGGTTCACTGAAGCTTTCTTT
j_call: TRBJ2-7; clone_size: .; cdr3_length: 15; v_call: TRBV15; d_call: TRBD1; cdr3_aa: CATSRDAGGTYEQYF; cdr3_nt: TGTGCCACCAGCAGAGACGCAGGGGGCACCTACGAGCAGTACTTC
j_call: TRBJ1-2; clone_size: .; cdr3_length: 13; v_call: TRBV27; d_call: .; cdr3_aa: CASSLGPLDGYTF; cdr3_nt: TGTGCCAGCAGTTTAGGTCCTCTGGATGGCTACACCTTC
j_call: TRBJ1-1; clone_size: .; cdr3_length: 15; v_call: TRBV5-1; d_call: TRBD1; cdr3_aa: CASSLRTGKNTEAFF; cdr3_nt: TGCGCCAGCAGCTTACGGACAGGGAAGAACACTGAAGCTTTCTTT
j_call: TRBJ2-2; clone_size: .; cdr3_length: 14; v_call: TRBV2; d_call: TRBD1; cdr3_aa: CASSATGATGELFF; cdr3_nt: TGTGCCAGCAGTGCAACAGGGGCCACCGGGGAGCTGTTTTTT
j_call: TRBJ2-5; clone_size: .; cdr3_length: 14; v_call: TRBV5-1; d_call: .; cdr3_aa: CASSLAGNQETQYF; cdr3_nt: TGCGCCAGCAGCTTGGCCGGGAACCAAGAGACCCAGTACTTC
j_call: TRBJ1-2; clone_size: .; cdr3_length: 16; v_call: TRBV15; d_call: .; cdr3_aa: CATSRGRAEDNYGYTF; cdr3_nt: TGTGCCACCAGCAGAGGCAGAGCGGAGGATAACTATGGCTACACCTTC
j_call: TRBJ2-1; clone_size: few; cdr3_length: 15; v_call: TRBV19; d_call: .; cdr3_aa: CASSWGGTTHNEQFF; cdr3_nt: TGTGCCAGTAGTTGGGGCGGGACCACCCACAATGAGCAGTTCTTC
j_call: TRBJ2-5; clone_size: .; cdr3_length: 16; v_call: TRBV9; d_call: TRBD1; cdr3_aa: CASSVGNGQGQETQYF; cdr3_nt: TGTGCCAGCAGCGTAGGAAATGGACAGGGCCAAGAGACCCAGTACTTC
j_call: TRBJ2-3; clone_size: .; cdr3_length: 14; v_call: TRBV6-2/TRBV6-3; d_call: .; cdr3_aa: CASSSSGEADTQYF; cdr3_nt: TGTGCCAGCAGCTCCTCAGGGGAGGCAGATACGCAGTATTTT
j_call: TRBJ1-2; clone_size: .; cdr3_length: 11; v_call: TRBV20-1; d_call: TRBD1; cdr3_aa: CSARTGYGYTF; cdr3_nt: TGCAGTGCACGGACAGGCTATGGCTACACCTTC
j_call: TRBJ2-5; clone_size: once; cdr3_length: 18; v_call: TRBV4-3; d_call: .; cdr3_aa: CASSQERYGEGRSETQYF; cdr3_nt: TGCGCCAGCAGCCAAGAAAGATACGGGGAAGGGAGGTCGGAGACCCAGTACTTC
j_call: TRBJ1-1; clone_size: .; cdr3_length: 14; v_call: TRBV5-6; d_call: TRBD1; cdr3_aa: CASSMGQDLIAAFF; cdr3_nt: TGTGCCAGCAGCATGGGACAGGATCTGATCGCGGCTTTCTTT
j_call: TRBJ1-1; clone_size: .; cdr3_length: 14; v_call: TRBV15; d_call: TRBD1; cdr3_aa: CATSRGTGVRRAFF; cdr3_nt: TGTGCCACCAGCAGAGGGACAGGGGTTCGGCGGGCTTTCTTT
j_call: TRBJ2-2; clone_size: many; cdr3_length: 15; v_call: TRBV6-4; d_call: .; cdr3_aa: CASSPGTFNTGELFF; cdr3_nt: TGTGCCAGCAGTCCCGGGACTTTTAACACCGGGGAGCTGTTTTTT
j_call: TRBJ2-3; clone_size: .; cdr3_length: 14; v_call: TRBV27; d_call: .; cdr3_aa: CASRPGGSTDTQYF; cdr3_nt: TGTGCCAGCAGGCCGGGCGGGAGCACAGATACGCAGTATTTT
j_call: TRBJ2-1; clone_size: .; cdr3_length: 15; v_call: TRBV5-6; d_call: TRBD2; cdr3_aa: CASTLAGGSYNEQFF; cdr3_nt: TGTGCCAGCACCTTAGCCGGGGGGTCATACAATGAGCAGTTCTTC
j_call: TRBJ2-1; clone_size: .; cdr3_length: 16; v_call: TRBV11-1; d_call: .; cdr3_aa: CASSLFRTDSYNEQFF; cdr3_nt: TGTGCCAGCAGCTTATTTAGGACGGATTCCTACAATGAGCAGTTCTTC